This TCR beta chain came from a study of cytomegalovirus exposure and HLA in healthy donors. A multiplex PCR was run with 60 Vbeta primers and 13 Jbeta primers. The table came from immunoSEQ multiplex PCR; TCRdb's copy has only in-frame clones and leaves some out. The table records 70,000 to 90,000 clones, 65% to 80% of them present only once. The study, taken as a whole, reports: Later on, an analysis showed TCR association rates differing by HLA locus, with DRB1 the most and HLA-C the fewest.

Of note for this clone: Antigen: not known.

The CDR3 sequence is 14 residues long. The germline CDR1 and CDR2 sequences are MNHEY and SVGAGI. Trimming at V came to 2 bases and at J to 7 bases, leaving 3 bases not matched to a gene. This chain links TRBV6-5 with TRBJ1-5; 9 nucleotides match TRBD1. Material for sequencing was PBMCs. The sequence was collected from a male donor in good health and CMV-seropositive. CDR3 bases: TGTGCCAGCAGTTACAGGACAGGGGTCCAGCCCCAGCATTTT. Protein sequence: CASSYRTGVQPQHF.